This T cell receptor (beta chain) was found in a study of cytomegalovirus exposure and HLA in healthy donors. The wider study: When about 400 donors were genotyped, 81% of them were found to fall in the Caucasian-associated ancestry cluster. Overall study findings and caveats: A few of the chains that were CMV-associated were confirmed in vitro to be specific for CMV antigens. An observed cluster of highly shared sequence variants was recorded as a likely sequencing artifact. Segments of the TCR beta V type were, in most cases, productive about 87% or about 30% of the time in an earlier analysis.

In its sample, this clone was seen a few times. Its target is not known. Vbeta (60) and Jbeta (13) primers were used in the PCR. Some clones are missing from TCRdb's copy, which holds only in-frame ones; the method was immunoSEQ multiplex PCR. The data hold 200,000 to 250,000 clones, with roughly 80% observed a single time. Germline V lookup: CDR1 MRHNA, CDR2 SNTAGT. The CDR3 length is 15 residues. Trimming took 3 bases from V and 0 from J, leaving 9 bases between them. This clonotype was sampled from a girl aged 2-10 years in good health and CMV-seronegative. The specimen was PBMCs. The chain has TRBV6-4 and TRBJ2-1, with D possibly matching TRBD2 (6 bases). The DNA for the CDR3 is TGTGCCAGCAGTGAGGACTACAGCTCCTACAATGAGCAGTTCTTC. Translation gives CASSEDYSSYNEQFF.